One sample yielded the 8 T cell receptor beta chains listed below, sequenced in a study of OX40 agonist ivuxolimab in advanced cancers. TCRdb keeps only in-frame clones here, not all; method: immunoSEQ multiplex PCR. The sample consists of roughly 70,000 clones, about 82% of them appearing once. The source material was CD4+ or CD8+ T cells sorted from blood, sampled in a trial of the OX40 agonist ivuxolimab. These receptors all come from an adult with an advanced solid tumor such as melanoma, head and neck, liver or kidney cancer.

This chain joins TRBV12-5 and TRBJ2-1; TRBD1 aligns across 11 bases. The V segment lost 6 bases and the J segment 8 bases; nucleotides outside the gene matches: 9. The CDR3 is 15 residues long. Germline assignment: CDR1 LGHNT and CDR2 FRNRAP. CDR3 sequence reads: CASGPGQGVFDEQFF. The CDR3 bases are TGTGCTAGTGGCCCGGGACAGGGGGTTTTCGATGAGCAGTTCTTC.

The chain is built from TRBV5-5 and TRBJ2-3; TRBD1 agrees at 8 bases. V gave up 1 base and J gave up 6 bases; unmatched junction bases: 4. Germline V CDR1 and CDR2: SGHKS, YYEKEE (reference sequence). This CDR3 has 14 residues. CDR3 nucleotides: TGTGCCAGCAGCTTGCAGGGGGCAAGGGATACGCAGTATTTT. Translated: CASSLQGARDTQYF.

J is TRBJ2-7 and V is TRBV7-3; 9 bases agree with TRBD1. V shed 5 bases and J 4 bases; nucleotides not matched to a gene: 6. Per germline, CDR1 SGHTA and CDR2 FQGTGA. The CDR3 has 14 amino acids. The CDR3 sequence: CASSPPGQGYEQYF. CDR3 coding DNA: TGTGCCAGCAGCCCGCCGGGACAGGGATACGAGCAGTACTTC.

This clone was found a few times. The chain has TRBV11-2 and TRBJ2-7, with D perhaps TRBD1 or TRBD2 (5 bases each). The V end was cut by 0 bases, the J end by 0 bases, with 9 bases between. The CDR3 is 15 residues long. CDR1 and CDR2 (germline): SGHAT, FQNNGV. The CDR3 sequence: CASSLDWGNSYEQYF. CDR3 DNA sequence: TGTGCCAGCAGCTTAGATTGGGGGAACTCCTACGAGCAGTACTTC.

This chain links TRBV7-2 with TRBJ2-3, with unresolved D. Germline CDR1 and CDR2: SGHTA and FQGNSA. V lost 8 bases, J lost 1 base, and 10 bases lay in between. The CDR3 is made up of 13 amino acids. DNA of the CDR3: TGTGCCAGCGGCCCCTACGGCACAGATACGCAGTATTTT. Protein: CASGPYGTDTQYF.

On this clone itself: Other DNA sequences from this sample encode an identical CDR3 as well. The rearrangement uses TRBV30 and TRBJ2-7; the D gene is possibly TRBD1 (6 bases). Germline lookup yields CDR1 GTSNPN and CDR2 SVGIG (reference sequence). This CDR3 contains 13 residues. The V end lost 2 bases, the J end lost 1 base, and 9 bases lay between the germline ends. The CDR3 loop is CAWSFGQSYEQYF. The CDR3 coding sequence is TGTGCCTGGAGTTTTGGACAGTCCTACGAGCAGTACTTC.

This sequence joins TRBV7-8 and TRBJ2-1, with a tentative D call TRBD1 (6 bases). Germline-derived CDR1 and CDR2 are SGHVS and FQNEAQ. Trimming pared 5 bases from V and 2 bases from J, leaving 16 bases between. This CDR3 is built from 16 residues. CDR3 DNA: TGTGCCAGCAGCCTTAGGAGACAGGAGACCTACAATGAGCAGTTCTTC. It codes for CASSLRRQETYNEQFF.

Only one count was recorded for this clone. The chain combines TRBV9 with TRBJ2-1; possible D gene TRBD2, 5 bases. The CDR3 sequence is 15 residues long. Between the trimmed V and J ends, which lost 6 bases and 7 bases, there was a span of 20 bases. Germline loops: CDR1 SGDLS, CDR2 YYNGEE. The CDR3 nucleotides are TGTGCCAGCACCGCGAGGGATAAGGGAGTGAATGAGCAGTTCTTC. Translated, it gives CASTARDKGVNEQFF.